This is a list of T cell receptor beta chains from one sample in a study of cytomegalovirus exposure and HLA in healthy donors. Sequencing was performed with immunoSEQ multiplex PCR; in TCRdb, only in-frame clones are kept and a portion is missing. The table lists some 100,000 clones, around three quarters of them singletons. The sequenced sample consisted of PBMCs. These receptor sequences come from a woman aged 40 to 50 in good health and CMV-seropositive. CDR3s leave out the opening cysteine and the closing phenylalanine or tryptophan. Size is stated for part of the rows, as once, few or many counts, or as a class when the clone is expanded.

ASSAGFLTEAF | TRBJ1-1 | TRBV19 | .
ASSPGGAHYGYT | TRBJ1-2 | TRBV11-1 | .
ASSQAALGGAQGEQY | TRBJ2-7 | TRBV4-2 | few
ASSIRETTHPNTEAF | TRBJ1-1 | TRBV19 | .
ASTNRGTDGYEQY | TRBJ2-7 | TRBV19 | .
ASSPRTGLRYEQY | TRBJ2-7 | TRBV5-4 | few
ASSLAGAFSGEQF | TRBJ2-1 | TRBV13 | .
ASSSWGGSYNEQF | TRBJ2-1 | TRBV7-3 | .
ASSLVTGGSYEQY | TRBJ2-7 | TRBV5-1 | .
ASSQKPGQANEKLF | TRBJ1-4 | TRBV7-9 | .
TSSQSGLSSYEQY | TRBJ2-7 | TRBV1 | .
ASSLVAVGLAF | TRBJ2-1 | TRBV7-9 | .
ASSPDRSVSETQY | TRBJ2-5 | TRBV11-2 | .
SSSLSGSEAF | TRBJ1-1 | TRBV7-9 | .
ASSPQVGGTGELF | TRBJ2-2 | TRBV7-2 | once
ASSSLAGEATDTQY | TRBJ2-3 | TRBV19 | .
ASSQGLAGGSYNEQF | TRBJ2-1 | TRBV14 | once
ASSQGTYLTIGELF | TRBJ2-2 | TRBV4-3 | few
ASSSGLAGQTSRGQY | TRBJ2-3 | TRBV27 | .
ASSASGVGELF | TRBJ2-2 | TRBV19 | .
ARPGSLDNEQF | TRBJ2-1 | TRBV5-3 | once
SSSWGTSGTADTQY | TRBJ2-3 | TRBV7-9 | .
ASHTGQRVLKDGYT | TRBJ1-2 | TRBV19 | .
ASSAGYNEQF | TRBJ2-1 | TRBV2 | .
ASSSAGGSYNEQF | TRBJ2-1 | TRBV7-6 | .
ASSHREETQY | TRBJ2-5 | TRBV11-2 | .
ASSPGGTNQETQY | TRBJ2-5 | TRBV9 | .
ASSPHQETEAF | TRBJ1-1 | TRBV7-2 | once
ASSPTPYEQY | TRBJ2-7 | TRBV14 | .
ASSLSSGWQPQH | TRBJ1-5 | TRBV27 | .
ASSWVPGQGSGANVLT | TRBJ2-6 | TRBV5-1 | .
ASSLQTGGYNEQF | TRBJ2-1 | TRBV5-4 | .
ASTTGWGNEKLF | TRBJ1-4 | TRBV5-8 | .
ASSQDPPGFGNTIY | TRBJ1-3 | TRBV14 | .
ASSGGLRNEQF | TRBJ2-1 | TRBV6-6 | .
ASSDWSTGF | TRBJ1-1 | TRBV25-1 | .
ASSYMGQGSTDTQY | TRBJ2-3 | TRBV6-6 | .
ASSKAGGYGNTIY | TRBJ1-3 | TRBV7-9 | .
ASTPKNYGYT | TRBJ1-2 | TRBV2 | .
ASSWRASGPNGELF | TRBJ2-2 | TRBV19 | .
ASSLPTGPKGTDTQY | TRBJ2-3 | TRBV13 | few
ASSVNPGDDGYT | TRBJ1-2 | TRBV4-3 | .
ATSRSGSYNQPQH | TRBJ1-5 | TRBV27 | .
ASSLGQESNNEQF | TRBJ2-1 | TRBV5-1 | .
ASSLYQRDAEDTQY | TRBJ2-3 | TRBV27 | .
ASSFDMAETQY | TRBJ2-5 | TRBV5-4 | once
ASSLRQSGETQY | TRBJ2-5 | TRBV27 | .
AAEGQGLSYEQY | TRBJ2-7 | TRBV30 | .
ASQTVGMNTEAF | TRBJ1-1 | TRBV5-1 | .
ASSQDQQGAGANQPQH | TRBJ1-5 | TRBV4-1 | few